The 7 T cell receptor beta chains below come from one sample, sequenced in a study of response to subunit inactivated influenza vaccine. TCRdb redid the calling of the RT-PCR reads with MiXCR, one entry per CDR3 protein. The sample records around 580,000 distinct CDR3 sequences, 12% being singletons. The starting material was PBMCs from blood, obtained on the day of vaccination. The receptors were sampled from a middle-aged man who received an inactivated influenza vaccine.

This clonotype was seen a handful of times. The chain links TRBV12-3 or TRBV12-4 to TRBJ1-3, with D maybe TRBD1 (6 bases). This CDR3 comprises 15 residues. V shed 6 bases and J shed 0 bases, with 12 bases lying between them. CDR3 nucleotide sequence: TGTGCCAGCAGCCCGGGACACAGCTCTGGAAACACCATATATTTT. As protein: CASSPGHSSGNTIYF.

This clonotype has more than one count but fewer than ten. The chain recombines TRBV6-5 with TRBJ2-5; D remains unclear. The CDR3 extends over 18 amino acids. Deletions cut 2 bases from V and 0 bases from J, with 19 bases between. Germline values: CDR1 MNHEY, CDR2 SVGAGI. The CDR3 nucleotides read TGTGCCAGCAGTTACCCAGCCTGGGGAACAGCAAACCAAGAGACCCAGTACTTC. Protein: CASSYPAWGTANQETQYF.

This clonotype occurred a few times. CDR3 protein: CASSLQYAGNTIYF. CDR3 DNA: TGTGCCAGCAGTTTACAGTACGCTGGAAACACCATATATTTT. V usage is TRBV28 and J usage is TRBJ1-3, with D unclear. The CDR3 has 14 residues. Germline values: CDR1 MDHEN, CDR2 SYDVKM. The V end lost 2 bases, the J end lost 2 bases, and 7 bases lay between the germline ends.

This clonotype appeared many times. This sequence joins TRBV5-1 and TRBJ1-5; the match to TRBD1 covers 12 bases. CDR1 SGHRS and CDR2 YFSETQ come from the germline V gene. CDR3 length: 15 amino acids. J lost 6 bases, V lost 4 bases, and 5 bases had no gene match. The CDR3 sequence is CASSVGTGGSQPQHF. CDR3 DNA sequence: TGCGCCAGCAGCGTCGGGACAGGGGGCAGTCAGCCCCAGCATTTT.

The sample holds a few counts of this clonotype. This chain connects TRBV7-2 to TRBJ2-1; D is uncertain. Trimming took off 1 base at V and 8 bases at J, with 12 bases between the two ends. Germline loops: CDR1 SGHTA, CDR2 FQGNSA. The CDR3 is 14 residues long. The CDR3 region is CASSLEVQNYEQFF. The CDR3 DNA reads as TGTGCCAGCAGCTTAGAGGTTCAAAATTATGAGCAGTTCTTC.

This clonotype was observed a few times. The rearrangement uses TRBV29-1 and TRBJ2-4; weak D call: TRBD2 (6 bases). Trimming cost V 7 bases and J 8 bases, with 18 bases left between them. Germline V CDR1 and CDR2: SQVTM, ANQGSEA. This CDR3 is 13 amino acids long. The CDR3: CSGGRDLSDIQYF. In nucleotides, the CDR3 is TGCAGCGGCGGTAGGGACTTGTCGGACATTCAGTACTTC.

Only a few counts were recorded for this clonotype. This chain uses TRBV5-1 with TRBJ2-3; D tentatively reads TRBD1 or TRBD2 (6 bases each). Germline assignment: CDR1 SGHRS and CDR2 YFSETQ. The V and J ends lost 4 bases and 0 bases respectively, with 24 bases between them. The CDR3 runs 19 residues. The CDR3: CASSRFGGQGITSTDTQYF. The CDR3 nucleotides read TGCGCCAGCAGCCGGTTTGGGGGGCAAGGGATAACTAGCACAGATACGCAGTATTTT.